This record covers a single T cell receptor (beta chain). Its antigen is not identified. Sequencing was performed with immunoSEQ multiplex PCR; in TCRdb, only in-frame clones are kept and a portion is missing. Among roughly 180,000 clones, around 94% were seen once, and the ten largest hold 1.5% to 2%. This specimen comes from a study of T cell responses to AZD1222 COVID-19 vaccine. Study results and limitations: Repertoire collection took place solely once the T cell response had peaked.

Germline V gene sequence: CDR1 KGHSH, CDR2 LQKENI. With V trimmed by 4 bases and J by 3 bases, 5 bases remained unmatched. CDR3 length equals 15 residues. The TCR comes from an adult who received the AZD1222 COVID-19 vaccine. The material was peripheral blood, obtained 28 days after the second AZD1222 dose. This chain joins TRBV18 and TRBJ1-1; TRBD1 agrees at 10 bases. For the CDR3, the DNA is TGTGCCAGCTCACTCGCCGGGACAGGGGACACTGAAGCTTTCTTT. Its translation: CASSLAGTGDTEAFF.